This T cell receptor (beta chain) was recorded in a study of T cell responses to AZD1222 COVID-19 vaccine. Overall study findings and caveats: Spike-specific TCR breadth and depth grew following two AZD1222 doses. Seropositive AZD1222 recipients at baseline numbered only six or seven. Clonal diversity was possibly underestimated, and the donors were mostly white British, with more females. Dominant CD4 TCR responses targeted spike regions 160-218 and 743-854.

Generated by immunoSEQ multiplex PCR, the TCRdb table keeps only in-frame clones and is missing some. In the table there are approximately 120,000 clones, 90% to 95% of which are singletons. About this clone: Its antigen is not identified.

V was clipped by 3 bases and J by 4 bases, with 4 bases between them. Looked up from germline, CDR1 is SEHNR and CDR2 is FQNEAQ (reference sequence). The CDR3 loop spans 12 amino acids. The sequence came from an adult in good health. This chain links TRBV7-9 with TRBJ1-5; no clear D gene. The source was peripheral blood, collected on day 0 of AZD1222 vaccination. The CDR3 nucleotides read TGTGCCAGCAGCTTGACAAATCAGCCCCAGCATTTT. Translating it yields CASSLTNQPQHF.